This T cell receptor beta chain appears in the sequencing data of a study of shared clonotypes between healthy human individuals. Study background: The donor pool was made up of a couple of women and a few men aged 18 to 49. Study results and caveats: Sequencing depth was expected to affect clonotype sharing among donors. Sharing across a few donors was seen in 4% to 5% of naive CD4 clonotypes.

As regards this clone: Its antigen is currently unknown.

Repertoires were generated with immunoSEQ multiplex PCR, while TCRdb's copy carries only in-frame clones and drops some. The data hold some 600,000 clones, with approximately 96% observed a single time. V was shortened by 3 bases and J by 5 bases, with 11 bases between the two germline ends. Germline assignment: CDR1 MNHEY and CDR2 SVGAGI. The CDR3 extends over 13 amino acids. Naive CD8 cells lacked CD45RO and underwent positive selection for CCR7, leaving out terminally differentiated effector memory CD45RA+ cells. The source of this sequence is a young woman in good health. The chain has TRBV6-5 and TRBJ2-7; D may match TRBD1 or TRBD2 (5 bases each). The sample taken for sequencing was naive CD8+ T cells sorted from blood. CDR3 DNA sequence: TGTGCCAGCAGTTATGCAGGGACCCACGAGCAGTACTTC. The encoded protein is CASSYAGTHEQYF.